The sequence of this T cell receptor (beta chain) was determined in a study of T cell repertoires in cytomegalovirus infection (dated by TCRdb to about 2019). Context from the whole study: Donor HLA type was relevant to the analysis, because carriage of CMV infection together with the matching HLA type was indicated by public TCR beta signatures.

Reads for this sample came from an Illumina HiSeq 1500. The public reads were reanalyzed by TCRdb: fastp trimming at Q25, MiXCR alignment, in-frame beta chains only. When rows share a CDR3 protein, they turn into one entry using the most common DNA and genes. The sample includes around 450,000 distinct CDR3 sequences, with roughly 31% observed a single time. 12% to 15% of the sample is taken by the ten largest. Concerning this clonotype: Its antigen is still unknown. No base quality information exists; no much larger clone differs at one position.

What the authors observed across the whole study: The ex vivo response was dominated by HLA-C-restricted CMV-specific TCR beta clonotypes, and the single most frequent clonotype in two of eight donors was supplied by these HLA-C-restricted clonotypes. In both this cohort and an independent roughly 360-donor cohort, the cumulative frequency of public TCR beta family members distinguished carriers of CMV infection plus the relevant HLA type.

Taken from cysteine to phenylalanine, the CDR3 has 16 residues. Only the CDR3 part of the read is kept: 48 bases, read in frame from the first base. CDR1 and CDR2, looked up from the germline V gene, are SQVTM and ANQGSEA. V is reduced by 3 bases and J by 7 bases, leaving a spacing of 22 bases between them. Sequenced sample: PBMCs. The receptor chain draws on TRBV29-1 and TRBJ2-1; the D gene is perhaps TRBD2, from 7 matching bases. The TCR comes from a human donor in good health (CMV status not recorded). Some clones in this sample may be carry-over from other donors' samples. The DNA is as follows: TGCAGCGTTGAGAAGGTCGGAGGGGGAGGGACGAATGAGCAGTTCTTC. It encodes CSVEKVGGGGTNEQFF.